These 15 T cell receptor beta chains were sequenced from one sample in a study of synovial regulatory T cells in juvenile arthritis. Libraries were prepared by immunoSEQ multiplex PCR; TCRdb keeps only in-frame clonotypes and omits some of them. In total, the table holds roughly 10,000 clones. Sequencing used Treg cells from blood. Subset defined: remaining (HLA-DR-negative) circulating blood Treg cells. These TCRs come from a donor younger than 30 with juvenile idiopathic arthritis.

This chain connects TRBV25-1 to TRBJ2-7; as DNA is missing, the TRBD1 call by TCRdb cannot be tested. Germline V gene sequence: CDR1 MGHDK, CDR2 SYGVNS. The CDR3 contains 13 residues. Only the protein is on record. Here the CDR3 reads CASSEWDTYEQYF.

This chain uses TRBV28 with TRBJ2-7; with no DNA, the TCRdb D assignment of TRBD1 cannot be verified. CDR1 is MDHEN and CDR2 is SYDVKM in the germline V gene. The CDR3 is 15 amino acids. Only the protein is on record. The CDR3 region is CASRGGQGGSYEQYF.

The chain combines TRBV11-2 with TRBJ2-7; the TCRdb call, TRBD2, lacks DNA for checking. CDR3 length: 19 residues. No nucleotide data were recorded. Germline CDR1 and CDR2: SGHAT and FQNNGV. Here the CDR3 reads CASSSRISGSSFRSYEQYF.

J is TRBJ2-6 and V is TRBV7-9; with no DNA, the TCRdb D assignment of TRBD1 cannot be verified. Germline CDR1 is SEHNR and CDR2 is FQNEAQ (reference sequence). This CDR3 is built from 17 residues. No DNA is recorded. CDR3 region: CASSPPGQGSGANVLTF.

This chain joins TRBV5-1 and TRBJ1-1; as DNA is missing, the TRBD1 call by TCRdb cannot be tested. The CDR3 is made up of 15 amino acids. DNA is not recorded here. CDR1 and CDR2 (germline): SGHRS, YFSETQ. This chain's CDR3 is CASSLDSGVVSKAFF.

This rearrangement joins TRBV19 to TRBJ2-4; as DNA is missing, the TRBD2 call by TCRdb cannot be tested. The CDR3 length is 16 residues. Nucleotide data are not available. CDR1 is LNHDA and CDR2 is SQIVND in the germline V gene (reference sequence). CDR3 sequence: CASSLGGGLAKNIQYF.

This rearrangement joins TRBV5-1 to TRBJ2-7; TCRdb calls TRBD2, which cannot be checked without DNA. This CDR3 region has 15 residues. No DNA sequence was recorded. Germline V gives CDR1 SGHRS, CDR2 YFSETQ. CDR3 sequence: CASSWGLAETYEQYF.

The V and J genes are TRBV7-3 and TRBJ1-1. The CDR3 extends over 13 amino acids. There is no recorded DNA. Germline CDR1 is SGHTA and CDR2 is FQGTGA. The chain's CDR3 is CASSLRVRAEAFF.

The rearrangement links TRBV28 to TRBJ2-3. The CDR3 has 15 residues. DNA was not recorded. Germline lookup yields CDR1 MDHEN and CDR2 SYDVKM. This CDR3 reads CASSSPDLGADTQYF.

This chain connects TRBV11-2 to TRBJ2-1; TCRdb's D gene call, TRBD1, goes unchecked for lack of DNA. The CDR3 totals 11 residues. The protein alone is recorded here. The germline CDR1 and CDR2 sequences are SGHAT and FQNNGV. The CDR3 loop reads CASSHGTEQFF.

The genes are TRBV28 and TRBJ2-7. The CDR3 runs 12 residues. No DNA is recorded. Germline V lookup: CDR1 MDHEN, CDR2 SYDVKM. This chain's CDR3 is CASSLLGTQQYF. Full variable domain (outside the CDR3, taken from reference TRBV28 and TRBJ2-7): DVKVTQSSRYLVKRTGEKVFLECVQDMDHENMFWYRQDPGLGLRLIYFSYDVKMKEKGDIPEGYSVSREKKERFSLILESASTNQTSMYLCASSLLGTQQYFGPGTRLTVT.

The chain combines TRBV6-5 with TRBJ1-3. Germline loops: CDR1 MNHEY, CDR2 SVGAGI. The CDR3 contains 16 residues. No DNA sequence was recorded. CDR3: CASSYSKLRSGNTIYF.

V and J are TRBV19 and TRBJ2-7; the D call from TCRdb, TRBD2, cannot be confirmed without DNA. The CDR3 spans 13 residues. No DNA sequence was recorded. Germline V lookup: CDR1 LNHDA, CDR2 SQIVND (reference sequence). The chain's CDR3 is CASSRLAGDEQYF. Complete variable domain (other parts from reference TRBV19 and TRBJ2-7): DGGITQSPKYLFRKEGQNVTLSCEQNLNHDAMYWYRQDPGQGLRLIYYSQIVNDFQKGDIAEGYSVSREKKESFPLTVTSAQKNPTAFYLCASSRLAGDEQYFGPGTRLTVT.

The chain joins TRBV7-7 to TRBJ2-1. Germline V lookup: CDR1 SSHAT, CDR2 FNYEAQ (reference sequence). The CDR3 has 19 amino acids. Only the protein sequence is given. This chain's CDR3 is CASSLGGFRLFLNYNEQFF.

The chain is built from TRBV18 and TRBJ1-2; the TCRdb D gene call, TRBD1, has no DNA to confirm it. CDR3 size: 14 residues. Only the protein is available. Germline-derived CDR1 and CDR2 are KGHSH and LQKENI. CDR3 residues: CASSPEGQGHGYTF. Complete variable domain (other parts from reference TRBV18 and TRBJ1-2): NAGVMQNPRHLVRRRGQEARLRCSPMKGHSHVYWYRQLPEEGLKFMVYLQKENIIDESGMPKERFSAEFPKEGPSILRIQQVVRGDSAAYFCASSPEGQGHGYTFGSGTRLTVV.